The entry below gives a single TCR beta chain sequence along with its context. Its target antigen remains unknown. One base away there is no much larger clone; base qualities are not given. The record originates from a study of cytomegalovirus exposure and HLA in healthy donors (dated 2017 in TCRdb). Study-level background: An earlier analysis of roughly 500 of the donors reported 250 to 300 Gb of sequence data and 100 million to 130 million unique TCR beta sequences from some 180 million T cells. Among a few hundred genotyped donors of the cohort, an average of around 240,000 unique TCR beta nucleotide sequences were sequenced per donor, approximately 20% of them non-productive. The study combined high-throughput TCR immunosequencing, statistical association of individual TCRs with disease status, and machine learning to predict cytomegalovirus infection status. A later genetic analysis used genome-wide SNP genotypes for 398 of the 666 donors, treating that subset as a discovery cohort. The study aimed to test whether cataloging public T cell receptors could reveal signatures of past pathogen exposure. Every repertoire in the discovery cohort had been generated on one and the same sequencing platform. Typing coverage varied by locus: roughly 629-640 donors for A, B, C, DRB1 and DQB1; approximately 520 for DQA1; about 600 for DPA1; 400 to 480 for DPB1. Approximately 330 gigabases of sequencing data and around 80 million unique TCR sequences made up an early release that covered several hundred HLA-typed donors. A later analysis re-examined previously published TCR beta repertoires from roughly 720 donors and added high-resolution HLA genotyping to investigate patterns of TCR occurrence. Rather than drawing on any new phenotypic data, the later analysis identified candidate immune exposures from TCR beta sequences and the way those sequences occurred across donors. HLA typing included class I and class II loci at four-digit resolution. Donor age, sex, ethnicity and CMV serostatus were collected together with the repertoire data. Four to six DR-DQ haplotypes were handled as single units for association and clustering because linkage in the cohort was strong. Of the 300 to 500 genotyped donors, roughly 80% were placed in the genetic ancestry cluster associated with self-reported Caucasian donors. In an earlier analysis of 500 to 650 of the donors, high-throughput TCR beta sequencing was used to judge whether each TCR beta V gene segment behaved as functional or pseudogenic. Along with the approximately 700-subject first cohort, a separate validation cohort of around 120 different subjects was used. The T cell repertoires of several hundred subjects were profiled by immunosequencing and related to cytomegalovirus serostatus. Overall study outcomes, separate from this receptor: V-gene and J-gene trimming of TCR beta chains was associated with a missense DCLRE1C variant in a later genetic analysis, and the association was replicated in an independent cohort. Across donors, most TCR sequences were observed very rarely, whereas some public TCRs were present in many individuals. A total of fewer than 200 TCR beta chains were listed by the study as associated with cytomegalovirus. Compared with the roughly 700-donor mean, donors in an Asian-associated ancestry cluster had fewer N-insertions in productive TCRs, according to a later genetic analysis. Only TCR beta chains were sequenced in this cohort, and the absence of alpha or paired-chain data limited detectable features. Some IMGT-functional V segments, including TRBV6-2 and TRBV6-3, could not be told apart with the 87-base-pair reads, so those segments were excluded. A further reported finding was that TCR beta sequences accurately predicted the HLA-A and HLA-B alleles for most subjects in the first cohort. Linkage disequilibrium might explain the correlated functional status among segregating V segments, but an unknown experimental factor could not be excluded. A later analysis found that most CMV-associated TCR beta chains appeared HLA-restricted, with HLA associations seemingly driven largely by CMV exposure. CMV serostatus was the only immune exposure information available for the cohort. In both the original and validation cohorts, the classifier was reported to diagnose cytomegalovirus status with high specificity and sensitivity. Specific HLA alleles were associated with 15,000 to 20,000 TCR beta sequences at a false discovery rate of 0.05 in a later analysis. Presence/absence analyses assumed roughly uniform sequencing depth across donors, an assumption that may not hold. A cluster of highly shared sequence variants was judged likely to represent a technical artifact of the sequencing pipeline. The authors suggested that the approach could potentially be extended to other disease states and immunological phenotypes. About 15 rarely observed V segments, including chromosome 9 orphons, were excluded from the earlier analysis of approximately 500 of the donors because counts were too low. In an earlier analysis of approximately 590 of the donors, most TCR beta V segments appeared in productive rearrangements about 90% or about 30% of the time, broadly matching IMGT annotations. In a later analysis, TCR association rates were found to vary across HLA loci, with the most associated TCRs seen for DRB1 alleles and the fewest for HLA-C alleles. In vitro tests confirmed that a few of the cytomegalovirus-associated TCR beta chains recognize cytomegalovirus antigens. Because HLA typing was missing for some donors at each locus, association tests included only the typed subset. Assigning TCR associations to individual alleles was difficult when HLA alleles, especially DR and DQ, strongly co-occurred. Several of the top co-occurrence clusters appeared to be linked to parvovirus B19, influenza, CMV and Epstein-Barr virus, according to a later analysis. In a later analysis, HLA-associated TCR beta chains were found to be more clonally expanded and to have lower generation probabilities than equally common non-associated chains.

Spanning cysteine to phenylalanine, the CDR3 consists of 14 amino acids. This entry keeps only the CDR3 DNA: 42 bases, framed from base 1. The germline V gene yields SGHTA for CDR1 and FQGNSA for CDR2. The trim is 4 bases for V and 4 bases for J, with a gap of 10 bases between the germline ends. In total, roughly 710 healthy bone marrow donors made up the cohort. All cohort members were sampled while nominally healthy, although unrecorded immune exposures were likely present. The donor tested CMV seropositive, placing the donor among the 289 seropositive members of the cohort. A peripheral blood sample was provided by each donor, and peripheral blood mononuclear cells were used for TCR beta sequencing. The Qiagen DNeasy Blood Extraction Kit was used to extract genomic DNA from the blood cell samples. The library came from the immunoSEQ multiplex PCR assay. The multiplex PCR relied on a mix of 60 forward primers for TCR Vbeta segments and 13 reverse primers for TCR Jbeta segments. The CDR3 region of rearranged TCR beta genes was amplified from genomic DNA with a multiplex PCR assay. The amplified TCR beta libraries were sequenced on the Illumina HiSeq System as 87-base-pair reads. As for the authors' bioinformatics: A later analysis counted some 74 million unique TCR beta chains across the 650 to 800 repertoires, and roughly 10 million of these chains were shared by at least two donors. To remove PCR and sequencing errors, raw reads were error-corrected and collapsed into unique sequences using a nearest-neighbor algorithm that merged closely related sequences. V, D and J gene segments were assigned by aligning CDR3 sequences to IMGT reference sequences. Each retained sequence needed at least a six-nucleotide match to both a V gene segment and a J gene segment. Rearrangements were classified as productive when the CDR3 lacked stop codons and remained in frame with V and J, and all other rearrangements were classified as non-productive. CDR3 was defined according to IMGT convention as the region running from the second conserved V-encoded cysteine to the conserved J-encoded phenylalanine. Sequences without an unambiguous match to a single V gene segment were excluded from the earlier analysis of several hundred of the donors. An earlier analysis of almost 600 of the donors classified V segments as functional when productive rearrangements were above 56.7% and as segregating when the standard deviation between donors was above 5%. A statistical classification framework was built to diagnose cytomegalovirus status from the catalog of TCR beta chain sequences. In a later analysis, V and J genes were assigned by comparing TCR nucleotide sequences against IMGT/GENE-DB human TR gene sequences. The TCRdist pipeline was used in a later analysis to assign CDR3 sequences and most-parsimonious VDJ recombination scenarios. In a later analysis, each TCR beta chain was defined by its CDR3 amino acid sequence together with its V-gene family, and reads lacking a unique V-gene family were excluded. To address suspected cross-contamination and a sequencing artifact, a later analysis removed 592 highly shared, low-generation-probability nucleotide sequences. In a later analysis, a clonal expansion index for each public chain was calculated from normalized within-repertoire ranks of inferred template counts. In a later analysis, generation probabilities were computed with a VDJ recombination model fitted to out-of-frame rearrangements, and the resulting probabilities were checked against IGoR. In a later analysis, TCR-TCR, TCR-HLA and TCR-CMV co-occurrence was scored with hypergeometric tests, and a repertoire-size bias correction was applied to TCR pairs. A later analysis estimated false discovery rates by permuting HLA or CMV assignments 20 times. In a later analysis, co-occurring TCRs were grouped using DBSCAN, with TCRdist sequence similarity added in when clustering inside HLA-allele-positive subsets. For co-occurrence clustering, repertoires with fewer than 30,000 or more than 120,000 public chains were excluded, along with roughly 5 repertoires with anomalous nucleotide sharing. TCRdb retrieved this table from immuneACCESS and kept in-frame rearrangements only. Not all clones are present; in checked studies, unresolved V genes account for under half, and no reason is known for the remainder. V, J and clone size are taken as reported in that table, and D and trimming were inferred from the DNA itself. Recorded for this sample are approximately 190,000 clones; around 75% of them occurred a single time. Around 6.1% of the sample is in the top ten clones.

The sequence came from a young woman in good health and CMV-seropositive. The sample was PBMCs. Here the chain combines TRBV7-2 and TRBJ1-4; TRBD1 might be the D gene, on 6 matching bases. CDR3 loop: CASSSDRSNEKLFF. The DNA sequence is as follows: TGTGCCAGCAGCTCGGACAGAAGTAATGAAAAACTGTTTTTT. Beyond the CDR3, the reference TRBV7-2 and TRBJ1-4 genes provide the residues; the full variable domain reads: GAGVSQSPSNKVTEKGKDVELRCDPISGHTALYWYRQSLGQGLEFLIYFQGNSAPDKSGLPSDRFSAERTGGSVSTLTIQRTQQEDSAVYLCASSSDRSNEKLFFGSGTQLSVL.